The source of this T cell receptor (beta chain) is a study of cytomegalovirus exposure and HLA in healthy donors. This CDR3 is built from 14 residues. Trimming removed 4 bases from V and 0 bases from J, with 7 bases in between. Looked up from germline, CDR1 is SGHRS and CDR2 is YFSETQ. Study-wide results and limits: Sequencing depth roughly uniform across donors was assumed in presence/absence analyses.

Healthy bone marrow donors made up the donors. Comments on this clone: Antigen: not known.

13 Jbeta primers and 60 Vbeta primers were used for the PCR. The table came from immunoSEQ multiplex PCR; TCRdb's copy has only in-frame clones and leaves some out. In total, the table holds about 130,000 clones. The chain joins TRBV5-1 to TRBJ2-2, with TRBD2 as a possible D gene (5 bases). The TCR sequence derives from a young man in good health and CMV-seronegative. Sequencing was done on a sample of PBMCs. CDR3 loop: CASSPGTNTGELFF. CDR3 DNA sequence: TGCGCCAGCAGCCCCGGGACGAACACCGGGGAGCTGTTTTTT.